This TCR beta chain was identified during a study of blood T cell repertoires in COVID-19. Study as a whole: Spain, Italy and the United States supplied samples that represented acute and convalescent COVID-19. Nucleic acid was either cDNA or gDNA, and it came from T cells, B-cell-depleted T cells, or PBMCs.

V gave up 4 bases and J gave up 1 base; unmatched junction bases: 10. Per germline, CDR1 SGDLS and CDR2 YYNGEE. The CDR3 has 17 residues. Per the authors' pipeline: Amplification from reference gene primers served as the basis for estimated nucleated cell counts. Sequencing used immunoSEQ multiplex PCR; TCRdb keeps in-frame clones, though not all of them. The V and J calls and clone size are taken from that table; D and trimming were inferred from the DNA. The data show tens of thousands of clones, about 86% seen once. Sequencing was carried out using peripheral blood. The chain uses TRBV9 and TRBJ2-3, with 9 bases fitting TRBD1. The TCR comes from a woman aged 55-70 years with acute or convalescent COVID-19. CDR3 sequence reads: CASSLIGQGIGTDTQYF. The CDR3 region has the DNA TGTGCCAGCAGCTTAATCGGACAGGGGATAGGCACAGATACGCAGTATTTT.